Described below is a single T cell receptor (beta chain) sequence and its context. The entry originates in a study of cytomegalovirus exposure and HLA in healthy donors. Germline CDR1 is KGHSH and CDR2 is LQKENI. This CDR3 is 17 amino acids long. Between the trimmed V and J ends, which lost 3 bases and 6 bases, there was a span of 22 bases. The primer mix had 60 Vbeta and 13 Jbeta primers. The protocol was immunoSEQ multiplex PCR, while the TCRdb copy is restricted to in-frame clones and leaves out a portion. The sample lists roughly 110,000 clones; roughly 76% were seen once. Sequences were obtained from PBMCs. The chain employs TRBV18 and TRBJ2-3, with D tentatively TRBD2 (5 bases). The sequence was collected from a man between 18 and 35 years old in good health and CMV-seronegative. The CDR3 reads CASSPLSSAALGDTQYF. Here the CDR3 DNA reads TGTGCCAGCTCACCTCTTTCATCAGCGGCCCTGGGGGATACGCAGTATTTT.